This T cell receptor beta chain comes out of a study of blood T cell repertoires in COVID-19. Overall study context: Specimens from acute and convalescent COVID-19 originated in the United States, Italy and Spain. Nucleic acid was either cDNA or gDNA, and it came from T cells, B-cell-depleted T cells, or PBMCs.

CDR3 size: 13 residues. V was trimmed by 3 bases and J by 0 bases, leaving 5 bases between them. CDR1 and CDR2 from the germline V gene are LNHNV and YYDKDF (reference sequence). This clone was seen a handful of times. Original analysis: Quantification of nucleated cells was approximated via reference gene primer amplification. The assay was immunoSEQ multiplex PCR, and TCRdb's table has in-frame clones only and misses some. V, J and clone size are taken as reported in that table, and D and trimming were inferred from the DNA itself. This sample has 250,000 to 300,000 clones, with 86% found just once.

What was sequenced was peripheral blood. This TCR was recovered from a young man with active or convalescent COVID-19. The V and J genes are TRBV15 and TRBJ1-2; D remains ambiguous. The CDR3 DNA reads as TGTGCCACCAGCAGGCGTCCTAACTATGGCTACACCTTC. Amino acids: CATSRRPNYGYTF.